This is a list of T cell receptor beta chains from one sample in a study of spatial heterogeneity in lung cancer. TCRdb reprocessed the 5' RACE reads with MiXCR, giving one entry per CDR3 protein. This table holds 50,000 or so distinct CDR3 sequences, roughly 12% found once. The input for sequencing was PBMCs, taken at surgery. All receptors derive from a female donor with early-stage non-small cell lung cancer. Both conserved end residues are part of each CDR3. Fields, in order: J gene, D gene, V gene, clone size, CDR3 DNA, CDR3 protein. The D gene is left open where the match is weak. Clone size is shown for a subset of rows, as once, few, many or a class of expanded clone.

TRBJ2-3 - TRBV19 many TGTGCCAGTACCGGGACTCCCCGGGATACGCAGTATTTT CASTGTPRDTQYF
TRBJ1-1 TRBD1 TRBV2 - TGTGCCAGCAGTGGGGGACAGGGGCCGGCTGAAGCTTTCTTT CASSGGQGPAEAFF
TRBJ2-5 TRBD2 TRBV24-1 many TGTGCCACCAGTGAGGGAGGGGCAGGAGGACAAGAGACCCAGTACTTC CATSEGGAGGQETQYF
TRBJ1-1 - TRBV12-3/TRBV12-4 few TGTGCCAGCAGTTTGTGGGACACTGAAGCTTTCTTT CASSLWDTEAFF
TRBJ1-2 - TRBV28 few TGTGCCAGCAGCCTTGTGGGCTATGGCTACACCTTC CASSLVGYGYTF
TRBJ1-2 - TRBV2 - TGTGCCAGCAGGGCGGACTACTATGGCTACACCTTC CASRADYYGYTF
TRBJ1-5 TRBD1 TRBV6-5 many TGTGCCAGCAGTAGGACAGGGGACGGCAATCAGCCCCAGCATTTT CASSRTGDGNQPQHF
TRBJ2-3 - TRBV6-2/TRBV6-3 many TGTGCCAGCAGTTACTCAGGACTCACTCGGGATACGCAGTATTTT CASSYSGLTRDTQYF
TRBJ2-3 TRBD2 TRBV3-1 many TGTGCCAGCAGCGGGACTAGCGGGGGGCAAGGCACAGATACGCAGTATTTT CASSGTSGGQGTDTQYF
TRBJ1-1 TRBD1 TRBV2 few TGTGCCAGTACCCTGGACAGGGCCACTGAAGCTTTCTTT CASTLDRATEAFF
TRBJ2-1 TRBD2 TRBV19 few TGTGCCAGTAGTTTCAGCGGGGGATACAATGAGCAGTTCTTC CASSFSGGYNEQFF
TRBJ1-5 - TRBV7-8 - TGTGCCAGCAGCTTAGCGCTGGCTTCAAATCAGCCCCAGCATTTT CASSLALASNQPQHF
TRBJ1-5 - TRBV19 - TGTGCCAGTAGTACGAACCAAGGGAATCAGCCCCAGCATTTT CASSTNQGNQPQHF
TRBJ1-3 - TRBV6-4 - TGTGCCAGCAGTGACGGCAGGACGCTCTCTGGAAACACCATATATTTT CASSDGRTLSGNTIYF
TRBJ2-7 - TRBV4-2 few TGTGCCAGCAGCCAAGAGGTGCGAAGGGGGGTCGAGCAGTACTTC CASSQEVRRGVEQYF
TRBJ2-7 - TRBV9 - TGTGCCAGCAGCGTTCAGGGTGGCGAGCAGTACTTC CASSVQGGEQYF
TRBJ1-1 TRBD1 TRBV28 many TGTGCCAGCAGTTTACCAGGGGGTAACACTGAAGCTTTCTTT CASSLPGGNTEAFF
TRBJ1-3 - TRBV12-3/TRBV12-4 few TGTGCCAGCAGTATTACCCTCCCTGGAAACACCATATATTTT CASSITLPGNTIYF
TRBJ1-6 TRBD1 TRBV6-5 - TGTGCCAGCAGTTATGGAACAGGGGTAGGGGTACCCCTCCACTTT CASSYGTGVGVPLHF
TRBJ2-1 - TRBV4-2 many TGTGCCAGCAGCCAGGGTAATGAGCAGTTCTTC CASSQGNEQFF
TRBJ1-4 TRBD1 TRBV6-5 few TGTGCCAGCGGAAAGAAACCGGGACAGGGTACTGAAAAACTGTTTTTT CASGKKPGQGTEKLFF
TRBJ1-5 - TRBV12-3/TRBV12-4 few TGTGCCAGCAGTTTGTTTGGCCATCAGCCCCAGCATTTT CASSLFGHQPQHF
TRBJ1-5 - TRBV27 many TGTGCCAGCAGTTTGGGGGTGAGTCAGCCCCAGCATTTT CASSLGVSQPQHF
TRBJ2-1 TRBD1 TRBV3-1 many TGTGCCAGCAGCCAAGATGTGGGACAGGAGTACAATGAGCAGTTCTTC CASSQDVGQEYNEQFF
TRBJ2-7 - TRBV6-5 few TGTGCCAGCAGTTACCGACAGGACCAGGGGACCTACGAGCAGTACTTC CASSYRQDQGTYEQYF
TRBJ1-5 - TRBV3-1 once TGTGCCAGCATCCGTCGGAGCAAAAATAGCCGGGAAAACTTTAGCAATCAGCCCCAGAATTTT CASIRRSKNSRENFSNQPQNF
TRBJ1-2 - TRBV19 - TGTGCCAGTAGTATTGTAGGAGCGAGCTACACCTTC CASSIVGASYTF
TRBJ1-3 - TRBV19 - TGTGCCAGCGGACTGCTCGACTCTGGAAACACCATATATTTT CASGLLDSGNTIYF
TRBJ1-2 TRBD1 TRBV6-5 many TGTGCCAGCAGTACTAACCCCGGGACAGGCGCATATGGCTACACCTTC CASSTNPGTGAYGYTF
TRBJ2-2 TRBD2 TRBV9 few TGTGCCAGCAGCGTAGGGGGGGGGAGGACCGGGGAGCTGTTTTTT CASSVGGGRTGELFF
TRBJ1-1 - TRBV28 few TGTGCCAGCAGCCAAGGGCGGCTTGAAGCTTTCTTT CASSQGRLEAFF
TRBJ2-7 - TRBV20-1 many TGCAGTGCTAGTTGGGGAGAACCCTACGAGCAGTACTTC CSASWGEPYEQYF
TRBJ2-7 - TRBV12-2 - TGTGCAAGTCGCTTAGTTGGCGGACTAAGATCCCCGAGGGACGAGCAGTACTTC CASRLVGGLRSPRDEQYF
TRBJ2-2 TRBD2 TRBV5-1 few TGCGCCAGCAGCCGAAGCGGGGCCTCGAACACCGGGGAGCTGTTTTTT CASSRSGASNTGELFF
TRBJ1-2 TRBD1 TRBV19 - TGTGCCAGTAGTACCCGACAGGGAACTAACTATGGCTACACCTTC CASSTRQGTNYGYTF
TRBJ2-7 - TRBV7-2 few TGTGCCAGCAGCTTAGCGGGGGGACAGAACTACGAGCAGTACTTC CASSLAGGQNYEQYF
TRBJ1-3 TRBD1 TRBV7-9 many TGTGCCAGCAGCTTAGCAGGGACAGCTGGAAACACCATATATTTT CASSLAGTAGNTIYF
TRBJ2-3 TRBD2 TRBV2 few TGTGCCAGCAGTGAAGGCGGGGGGGGCACAGATACGCAGTATTTT CASSEGGGGTDTQYF
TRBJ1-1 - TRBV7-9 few TGTGCCATGATGAACCCGGAGAACACTGAAGCTTTCTTT CAMMNPENTEAFF
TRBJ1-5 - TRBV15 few TGTGCCACCAGCAGAGATCGGGGGCCCCAGCATTTT CATSRDRGPQHF
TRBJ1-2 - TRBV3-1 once TGTGCCAGCAAAGATAGCGGGCAGGGTGGTGGCTACACCTTC CASKDSGQGGGYTF
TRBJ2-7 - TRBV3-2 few TGTGCCGGTGCAGACAATTACGAGCAGTACTTC CAGADNYEQYF
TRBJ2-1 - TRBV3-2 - TGTGCCAGCAGCCAAGTGGGGGGGGGCTACAATGAGCAGTTCTTC CASSQVGGGYNEQFF
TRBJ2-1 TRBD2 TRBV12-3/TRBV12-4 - TGTGCCAGCAGTGAAATAGCGGGCCCCTACAATGAGCAGTTCTTC CASSEIAGPYNEQFF
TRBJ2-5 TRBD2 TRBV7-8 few TGTGCCAGCAGCTTGGGACTAGCGGCGGAGACCCAGTACTTC CASSLGLAAETQYF
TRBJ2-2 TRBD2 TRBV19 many TGTGCCAGTAGTATCTCTTTGGGACTAGCGAACACCGGGGAGCTGTTTTTT CASSISLGLANTGELFF